Listed below are T cell receptor beta chains from one sample, sequenced in a study of T-cell reconstitution after alpha-beta-depleted transplantation in children. From the PCR reads, TCRdb called clonotypes with MiXCR, one entry per CDR3 protein. Of 900,000 or so distinct CDR3 sequences in the sample, 16% are singletons; the top ten hold under 6%. The sequences come from PBMCs, mostly from graft donor cells, collected 360 days after TCRalphabeta/CD19-depleted stem cell transplant. The receptors were sampled from a male patient aged 10 to 17 who had a stem cell transplant for acute lymphoblastic leukemia, so the T cells may come from the graft donor. Each CDR3 is given with its conserved first and last residue. The order of the fields is V gene, J gene, D gene, clone size, CDR3 protein, CDR3 DNA. A D gene is named only where the DNA matches it firmly. The listing skips clone size in some rows; elsewhere it reads once, few, many or a size class.

v_gene: TRBV20-1
j_gene: TRBJ1-3
d_gene: TRBD1
abundance: .
CDR3aa: CSAGQGALGNTIYF
CDR3nt: TGCAGTGCCGGACAGGGGGCTCTTGGAAACACCATATATTTT

v_gene: TRBV29-1
j_gene: TRBJ2-6
d_gene: .
abundance: .
CDR3aa: CSVTSPTGANVLTF
CDR3nt: TGCAGCGTCACTAGCCCAACTGGGGCCAACGTCCTGACTTTC

v_gene: TRBV12-3/TRBV12-4
j_gene: TRBJ2-5
d_gene: .
abundance: many
CDR3aa: CASSHRTGETQYF
CDR3nt: TGTGCCAGCAGTCACCGGACTGGGGAGACCCAGTACTTC

v_gene: TRBV18
j_gene: TRBJ2-7
d_gene: .
abundance: few
CDR3aa: CASSPIFPAQGAEQYF
CDR3nt: TGTGCCAGCTCACCAATCTTTCCCGCCCAGGGAGCCGAGCAGTACTTC

v_gene: TRBV5-1
j_gene: TRBJ2-2
d_gene: .
abundance: .
CDR3aa: CASSAGLPGELFF
CDR3nt: TGCGCCAGCAGCGCGGGACTCCCCGGGGAGCTGTTTTTT

v_gene: TRBV18
j_gene: TRBJ1-2
d_gene: .
abundance: few
CDR3aa: CASSPGRERGYTF
CDR3nt: TGTGCCAGCTCACCCGGCCGCGAGAGGGGCTACACCTTC

v_gene: TRBV20-1
j_gene: TRBJ2-1
d_gene: .
abundance: few
CDR3aa: CSARSNPGLVPNANEQFF
CDR3nt: TGCAGTGCTAGATCCAACCCGGGCCTAGTTCCCAATGCGAATGAGCAGTTCTTC

v_gene: TRBV29-1
j_gene: TRBJ2-3
d_gene: .
abundance: .
CDR3aa: CSVALRGGGTDTQYF
CDR3nt: TGCAGCGTCGCGCTCAGGGGAGGGGGGACAGATACGCAGTATTTT

v_gene: TRBV27
j_gene: TRBJ2-7
d_gene: TRBD1
abundance: .
CDR3aa: CTSSSSRKTGVVYEQYF
CDR3nt: TGTACCAGCAGTTCCAGTCGGAAGACAGGGGTAGTCTACGAGCAGTACTTC

v_gene: TRBV12-5
j_gene: TRBJ2-5
d_gene: TRBD2
abundance: .
CDR3aa: CASGFGLAGGETQYF
CDR3nt: TGTGCTAGTGGTTTCGGACTAGCGGGAGGAGAGACCCAGTACTTC

v_gene: TRBV7-9
j_gene: TRBJ2-7
d_gene: .
abundance: few
CDR3aa: CASSLAETASYEQYF
CDR3nt: TGTGCCAGCAGCTTAGCGGAGACTGCCTCCTACGAGCAGTACTTC

v_gene: TRBV12-3/TRBV12-4
j_gene: TRBJ1-1
d_gene: .
abundance: many
CDR3aa: CASNQPQANTEAFF
CDR3nt: TGTGCCAGCAACCAACCCCAAGCGAACACTGAAGCTTTCTTT

v_gene: TRBV5-1
j_gene: TRBJ2-7
d_gene: TRBD2
abundance: few
CDR3aa: CASSPYSGRDEQYF
CDR3nt: TGCGCCAGCAGCCCCTATAGCGGGAGGGACGAGCAGTACTTC

v_gene: TRBV7-2
j_gene: TRBJ2-7
d_gene: .
abundance: .
CDR3aa: CASSFIGFSSYEQYF
CDR3nt: TGTGCCAGCAGCTTCATTGGATTCAGCTCCTACGAGCAGTACTTC

v_gene: TRBV4-1
j_gene: TRBJ1-5
d_gene: .
abundance: .
CDR3aa: CASSQEGRVGQPQHF
CDR3nt: TGCGCCAGCAGCCAAGAGGGCCGAGTGGGCCAGCCCCAGCATTTT

v_gene: TRBV7-8
j_gene: TRBJ2-7
d_gene: TRBD2
abundance: .
CDR3aa: CASSLEAGDPYEQYF
CDR3nt: TGTGCCAGCAGCTTAGAGGCGGGGGACCCCTACGAGCAGTACTTC

v_gene: TRBV29-1
j_gene: TRBJ1-2
d_gene: TRBD1
abundance: many
CDR3aa: CSVVTGLYGYTF
CDR3nt: TGCAGCGTTGTGACAGGGCTTTATGGCTACACCTTC

v_gene: TRBV11-2
j_gene: TRBJ2-5
d_gene: TRBD2
abundance: .
CDR3aa: CASSPLAGRSPETQYF
CDR3nt: TGTGCCAGCAGCCCACTAGCGGGAAGATCACCAGAGACCCAGTACTTC

v_gene: TRBV7-9
j_gene: TRBJ1-1
d_gene: .
abundance: few
CDR3aa: CASSTNGAFF
CDR3nt: TGTGCCAGCAGCACGAATGGGGCTTTCTTT

v_gene: TRBV10-3
j_gene: TRBJ2-1
d_gene: .
abundance: few
CDR3aa: CAISEWPPNFYNEQFF
CDR3nt: TGTGCCATCAGTGAGTGGCCACCGAACTTCTACAATGAGCAGTTCTTC

v_gene: TRBV9
j_gene: TRBJ1-1
d_gene: .
abundance: .
CDR3aa: CASSADNWNGNTEAFF
CDR3nt: TGTGCCAGCAGCGCCGATAACTGGAACGGGAACACTGAAGCTTTCTTT

v_gene: TRBV12-3/TRBV12-4
j_gene: TRBJ2-6
d_gene: TRBD2
abundance: few
CDR3aa: CASSPGGLAGESGANVLTF
CDR3nt: TGTGCCAGCAGTCCTGGGGGACTAGCGGGAGAGTCTGGGGCCAACGTCCTGACTTTC

v_gene: TRBV20-1
j_gene: TRBJ1-5
d_gene: TRBD1
abundance: few
CDR3aa: CSAWTGPGNQPQHF
CDR3nt: TGCAGTGCCTGGACAGGGCCGGGCAATCAGCCCCAGCATTTT

v_gene: TRBV30
j_gene: TRBJ1-2
d_gene: .
abundance: few
CDR3aa: CAWSAPPGYYGYTF
CDR3nt: TGTGCCTGGAGTGCACCCCCAGGGTACTATGGCTACACCTTC

v_gene: TRBV5-1
j_gene: TRBJ2-2
d_gene: .
abundance: .
CDR3aa: CASSSSYPYTGELFF
CDR3nt: TGCGCCAGCAGCTCCTCCTACCCCTACACCGGGGAGCTGTTTTTT

v_gene: TRBV7-9
j_gene: TRBJ2-1
d_gene: TRBD2
abundance: .
CDR3aa: CASSFHGTSGRAGYNEQFF
CDR3nt: TGTGCCAGCAGCTTTCATGGGACTAGCGGGAGGGCCGGCTACAATGAGCAGTTCTTC

v_gene: TRBV29-1
j_gene: TRBJ2-1
d_gene: .
abundance: few
CDR3aa: CSALHGYNEQFF
CDR3nt: TGCAGCGCATTACATGGCTACAATGAGCAGTTCTTC

v_gene: TRBV20-1
j_gene: TRBJ2-2
d_gene: .
abundance: .
CDR3aa: CSARVRLVGTGELFF
CDR3nt: TGCAGTGCTAGAGTACGGCTAGTCGGAACCGGGGAGCTGTTTTTT

v_gene: TRBV4-2
j_gene: TRBJ1-1
d_gene: .
abundance: few
CDR3aa: CASSQEEKKAFF
CDR3nt: TGTGCCAGCAGCCAAGAGGAAAAGAAAGCTTTCTTT

v_gene: TRBV12-3/TRBV12-4
j_gene: TRBJ2-7
d_gene: TRBD2
abundance: many
CDR3aa: CASSPTSRYYEQYF
CDR3nt: TGTGCCAGCAGTCCGACTAGCAGGTATTACGAGCAGTACTTC

v_gene: TRBV12-3/TRBV12-4
j_gene: TRBJ2-6
d_gene: .
abundance: many
CDR3aa: CASSLEPGANVLTF
CDR3nt: TGTGCCAGCAGTTTAGAGCCTGGGGCCAACGTCCTGACTTTC

v_gene: TRBV12-3/TRBV12-4
j_gene: TRBJ2-5
d_gene: TRBD2
abundance: few
CDR3aa: CASSLTSGSGQETQYF
CDR3nt: TGTGCCAGCAGTTTGACTAGCGGGAGCGGTCAAGAGACCCAGTACTTC

v_gene: TRBV6-4
j_gene: TRBJ2-7
d_gene: TRBD2
abundance: .
CDR3aa: CASRVPGLAGGCEQYF
CDR3nt: TGTGCCAGCAGAGTACCGGGACTAGCGGGAGGTTGCGAGCAGTACTTC

v_gene: TRBV7-2
j_gene: TRBJ2-2
d_gene: .
abundance: few
CDR3aa: CASGPGTIGELFF
CDR3nt: TGTGCCAGCGGACCGGGGACGATCGGGGAGCTGTTTTTT

v_gene: TRBV12-3/TRBV12-4
j_gene: TRBJ2-3
d_gene: TRBD1
abundance: .
CDR3aa: CASSAGQGFTDTQYF
CDR3nt: TGTGCCAGCAGTGCGGGACAGGGATTCACAGATACGCAGTATTTT

v_gene: TRBV4-1
j_gene: TRBJ2-4
d_gene: .
abundance: .
CDR3aa: CASSQGRVAKNIQYF
CDR3nt: TGCGCCAGCAGCCAAGGGCGAGTAGCCAAAAACATTCAGTACTTC